The 8 T cell receptor beta chains presented below share a single source sample, sequenced in a study of response to subunit inactivated influenza vaccine. TCRdb re-called the RT-PCR reads through MiXCR, storing one row per CDR3 protein. The sample consists of 450,000 to 500,000 distinct CDR3 sequences, roughly 11% of them appearing once. The sample was PBMCs from blood, taken roughly 48 days after vaccination. The source of these receptors is a man aged 45-65 years who received an inactivated influenza vaccine.

This clonotype was picked up a small number of times. This chain connects TRBV10-3 to TRBJ2-2; perhaps TRBD1 as D (7 bases). CDR3 length: 16 residues. Germline loops: CDR1 ENHRY, CDR2 SYGVKD. V lost 7 bases and J lost 2, with 17 bases in between. The CDR3: CAIKDNQGGNTGELFF. The CDR3, as DNA: TGTGCCATCAAGGATAATCAGGGGGGAAACACCGGGGAGCTGTTTTTT.

This clonotype was found many times. This chain uses TRBV28 with TRBJ2-1, with unresolved D. The V and J ends lost 3 bases and 8 bases respectively, with 14 bases between them. CDR3 length equals 14 residues. Germline loops: CDR1 MDHEN, CDR2 SYDVKM. The CDR3 DNA reads TGTGCCAGCAGTTTGAGCCAGCTGGGTCATGAGCAGTTCTTC. It specifies CASSLSQLGHEQFF. Complete variable domain (other parts from reference TRBV28 and TRBJ2-1): DVKVTQSSRYLVKRTGEKVFLECVQDMDHENMFWYRQDPGLGLRLIYFSYDVKMKEKGDIPEGYSVSREKKERFSLILESASTNQTSMYLCASSLSQLGHEQFFGPGTRLTVL.

This clonotype has more than one count but fewer than ten. The chain is built from TRBV7-2 and TRBJ2-1, with 11 bases fitting TRBD2. Trimming took 5 bases from V and 4 from J; bases not matched to a gene: 10. In germline, CDR1 is SGHTA, CDR2 FQGNSA. The CDR3 totals 17 residues. The chain's CDR3 is CASSGTSGRQIYNEQFF. CDR3 DNA sequence: TGTGCCAGCAGCGGCACTAGCGGGAGACAAATATACAATGAGCAGTTCTTC.

The sample holds many counts of this clonotype. The CDR3 DNA follows: TGCGCCAGCAGCTTGGCTGCCAGTAGTGGGGGTGCGGAGCAGTTCTTC. It is translated as CASSLAASSGGAEQFF. The chain employs TRBV5-1 and TRBJ2-1; D tentatively fits TRBD1 or TRBD2 (5 bases each). Trimming pared 0 bases from V and 10 bases from J, leaving 20 bases between. The CDR3 loop spans 16 amino acids. Looked up from germline, CDR1 is SGHRS and CDR2 is YFSETQ.

This clonotype has a handful of counts. J is TRBJ1-6 and V is TRBV13; D remains unclear. The V end was cut by 2 bases, the J end by 10 bases, with 15 bases between. The germline CDR1 and CDR2 sequences are PRHDT and FYEKMQ (reference sequence). This CDR3 is built from 15 residues. The CDR3: CASSLRSGKGSPLHF. The CDR3 DNA is TGTGCCAGCAGCTTAAGGTCCGGAAAGGGCTCACCCCTCCACTTT.

This clonotype was detected only a few times. The gene calls are TRBV20-1 and TRBJ2-6; D unresolved. CDR1 DFQATT and CDR2 SNEGSKA come from the germline V gene (reference sequence). The V end was cut by 5 bases, the J end by 0 bases, with 20 bases between. The CDR3 runs 18 residues. The CDR3 region is CSARRRSATFSGANVLTF. Here the CDR3 DNA reads TGCAGTGCTCGACGGCGTTCGGCAACCTTCTCTGGGGCCAACGTCCTGACTTTC.

This clonotype was recorded at least ten times. The rearrangement links TRBV12-3 or TRBV12-4 to TRBJ1-1, with 10 bases fitting TRBD1. The V and J ends lost 6 bases and 6 bases, in that order; junction bases with no gene match: 4. This CDR3 spans 13 amino acids. DNA of the CDR3: TGTGCCAGCAGGGGGACAGGGGAGGCTGAAGCTTTCTTT. This gives the protein CASRGTGEAEAFF.

The chain recombines TRBV3-1 with TRBJ1-6; TRBD1 is a possible D gene (6 bases). Germline values: CDR1 LGHDT, CDR2 YNNKEL (reference sequence). The V and J ends lost 7 bases and 4 bases respectively, with 14 bases between them. The CDR3 is 15 residues long. The CDR3 DNA reads TGTGCCAGCACCTCGACAGGACGATATAATTCACCCCTCCACTTT. It specifies CASTSTGRYNSPLHF.